This TCR beta chain emerged from a study of blood T cell repertoires in COVID-19. Across the whole study: The study drew acute and convalescent COVID-19 samples from the United States, Italy and Spain. PBMCs, B-cell-depleted T cells, or T cells provided the cDNA or gDNA that made up the material.

Per the original methods: Reference gene primer amplification gave estimated nucleated cell counts. The method was immunoSEQ multiplex PCR; TCRdb's version includes in-frame clones alone and lacks a portion of them. V and J calls and clone size come straight from that table; D and trimming were deduced from the DNA. The sample contains around 170,000 clones, around 83% of which appear only once. CDR1 and CDR2 from the germline V gene are LNHNV and YYDKDF (reference sequence). V lost 0 bases and J lost 1, with 12 bases in between. The CDR3 covers 16 residues. The chain combines TRBV15 with TRBJ1-2, with D hard to call. The sequence derives from a woman in her thirties or forties with acute or convalescent COVID-19. The sequencing input was peripheral blood. CDR3 bases: TGTGCCACCAGCAGAGATATGGGCAGCTATAACTATGGCTACACCTTC. It yields the protein CATSRDMGSYNYGYTF.